This T cell receptor beta chain was identified in a study of blood T cell repertoires in COVID-19. Whole-study context: PBMCs, B-cell-depleted T cells, or T cells were the source of the cDNA or gDNA that made up the material.

Study processing details: Cell counts per sample came from amplifying reference gene primers. The protocol was immunoSEQ multiplex PCR, while the TCRdb copy is restricted to in-frame clones and leaves out a portion. V and J calls and clone size follow that table, whereas D and trimming were derived from the DNA. The sample includes 150,000 to 200,000 clones, 85% to 90% of them seen just once. The germline gives CDR1 MDHEN, CDR2 SYDVKM. CDR3 size: 16 residues. J was trimmed by 1 base and V by 7 bases; bases with no gene match: 10. The sequence derives from a woman aged 70-85 years with COVID-19, enrolled during active disease. J is TRBJ2-3 and V is TRBV28; TRBD2 agrees at 8 bases. Sequenced material: peripheral blood. The CDR3 protein is CASTPPGGAGTDTQYF. CDR3 in DNA: TGTGCCAGCACCCCTCCCGGGGGGGCGGGCACAGATACGCAGTATTTT. Full variable domain (outside the CDR3, taken from reference TRBV28 and TRBJ2-3): DVKVTQSSRYLVKRTGEKVFLECVQDMDHENMFWYRQDPGLGLRLIYFSYDVKMKEKGDIPEGYSVSREKKERFSLILESASTNQTSMYLCASTPPGGAGTDTQYFGPGTRLTVL.